Listed below are T cell receptor beta chains from one sample, sequenced in a study of blood T cell repertoires in COVID-19. Data came from immunoSEQ multiplex PCR; TCRdb stores just in-frame clones and leaves some out. The table lists some 38,000 clones, 91% of them singletons. Sequencing was performed on peripheral blood. These receptors came from a woman aged 30 to 39 in a cohort sampled during active COVID-19. CDR3s include the opening cysteine and the closing phenylalanine or tryptophan. A D gene is named only where the DNA matches it firmly. A clone size is listed for some rows: how often the clone was seen (once, few, many), or a class if it is expanded.

TRBV30	-	TRBJ1-4	-	CAWSESVSEKLFF	TGTGCCTGGAGTGAAAGTGTGAGTGAAAAACTGTTTTTT
TRBV28	-	TRBJ1-5	-	CASSLFGTDYSNQPQHF	TGTGCCAGCAGTTTATTTGGTACAGATTATAGCAATCAGCCCCAGCATTTT
TRBV7-8	-	TRBJ2-7	-	CASSLDLGPYEQYF	TGTGCCAGCAGCTTAGATCTGGGCCCTTACGAGCAGTACTTC
TRBV21-1	-	TRBJ2-1	-	CASSKPGLAGYSVDNEQFF	TGTGCCAGCAGCAAACCGGGACTAGCGGGATATTCGGTGGACAATGAGCAGTTCTTC
TRBV6-5	-	TRBJ2-2	-	CASRRDSLTGELFF	TGTGCCAGCAGGCGGGACAGCCTCACCGGGGAGCTGTTTTTT
TRBV10-3	TRBD1	TRBJ2-1	-	CAISVGDRGQDEQFF	TGTGCCATCAGCGTCGGGGACAGGGGGCAGGATGAGCAGTTCTTC
TRBV24-1	TRBD1	TRBJ1-2	-	CATQQGALDGYTF	TGTGCCACCCAACAGGGGGCCCTCGATGGCTACACCTTC
TRBV28	-	TRBJ1-5	-	CASSFNPGVSGQPQHF	TGTGCCAGCAGTTTTAATCCAGGGGTATCGGGTCAGCCCCAGCATTTT
TRBV18	TRBD2	TRBJ2-7	-	CASSHRTSGYEQYF	TGTGCCAGCTCACATCGGACTAGCGGCTACGAGCAGTACTTC
TRBV28	TRBD2	TRBJ2-7	-	CASRLGSGRTFYEQYF	TGTGCCAGCCGCTTGGGTAGCGGGAGGACGTTCTACGAGCAGTACTTC
TRBV7-3	TRBD1	TRBJ1-3	-	CASSLLETGAGNTIYF	TGTGCCAGCAGCTTACTAGAGACAGGGGCTGGAAACACCATATATTTT
TRBV13	-	TRBJ2-7	-	CASSSRVVNEQYF	TGTGCCAGCAGCTCCCGGGTCGTCAACGAGCAGTACTTC
TRBV19	TRBD2	TRBJ2-1	-	CASSRRSGTSGYETKDNEQFF	TGTGCCAGTAGTAGACGGTCCGGGACTAGCGGGTACGAAACAAAGGACAATGAGCAGTTCTTC
TRBV18	-	TRBJ2-2	-	CASSPSVADLTGELFF	TGTGCCAGCTCACCATCCGTAGCGGACCTCACCGGGGAGCTGTTTTTT
TRBV9	TRBD2	TRBJ2-1	-	CASSVDVGRAHEQFF	TGTGCCAGCAGCGTAGACGTGGGGAGGGCCCATGAGCAGTTCTTC
TRBV6-1	-	TRBJ2-2	-	CASSERGKAGELFF	TGTGCCAGCAGTGAACGGGGGAAGGCCGGGGAGCTGTTTTTT
TRBV7-2	TRBD1	TRBJ2-7	-	CASSPRTGAYEQYF	TGTGCCAGCAGCCCCAGGACAGGGGCCTACGAGCAGTACTTC
TRBV6-5	-	TRBJ1-1	-	CASSSSIDTEAFF	TGTGCCAGCAGTTCCAGTATCGACACTGAAGCTTTCTTT
TRBV9	TRBD2	TRBJ2-3	-	CASSAGLAGGTDTQYF	TGTGCCAGCAGCGCGGGACTAGCGGGAGGCACAGATACGCAGTATTTT
TRBV4-2	-	TRBJ2-1	-	CASSQDRAMPNEQFF	TGTGCCAGCAGCCAAGATCGAGCGATGCCCAATGAGCAGTTCTTC
TRBV11-3	TRBD1	TRBJ2-5	-	CASSPRGQGSPQGSQYF	TGTGCCAGCAGCCCGAGGGGACAGGGGTCCCCTCAAGGGTCCCAGTACTTC
TRBV19	-	TRBJ2-2	few	CASQYRASNTGELFF	TGTGCCAGCCAATACAGGGCCTCGAACACCGGGGAGCTGTTTTTT
TRBV6-5	-	TRBJ2-1	-	CASRGTPHNEQFF	TGTGCCAGCAGAGGGACTCCCCACAATGAGCAGTTCTTC
TRBV19	-	TRBJ1-4	-	CASSRGGIKEKLFF	TGTGCCAGTAGTAGAGGGGGAATAAAGGAAAAACTGTTTTTT
TRBV19	-	TRBJ1-2	-	CASTSPDRQQRTNYGYTF	TGTGCCAGTACCTCTCCGGACAGACAACAAAGAACTAACTATGGCTACACCTTC
TRBV3-1/TRBV3-2	-	TRBJ1-2	-	CASSLTGFHGYTF	TGTGCCAGCAGCTTAACAGGGTTCCATGGCTACACCTTC
TRBV14	-	TRBJ2-2	-	CASSQQGTGELFF	TGTGCCAGCAGCCAACAGGGGACCGGGGAGCTGTTTTTT
TRBV9	-	TRBJ1-1	-	CASSPHTNTEAFF	TGTGCCAGCAGCCCCCACACAAACACTGAAGCTTTCTTT
TRBV9	-	TRBJ1-1	-	CASSVESGEAFF	TGTGCCAGCAGCGTAGAATCAGGTGAAGCTTTCTTT
TRBV30	TRBD1	TRBJ1-2	-	CAWSTRAGGRGYTF	TGTGCCTGGAGTACCCGGGCAGGGGGCCGTGGCTACACCTTC
TRBV7-9	-	TRBJ2-3	-	CASYRYQERATDTQYF	TGTGCCAGCTACCGATACCAGGAGCGGGCCACAGATACGCAGTATTTT
TRBV29-1	-	TRBJ1-2	-	CSADRTEYGYTF	TGCAGCGCTGACAGGACAGAGTATGGCTACACCTTC
TRBV27	-	TRBJ1-4	-	CASSFQGRAGEKLFF	TGTGCCAGCAGTTTTCAGGGCAGGGCTGGTGAAAAACTGTTTTTT